The present TCR beta chain was sequenced within a study of T cells in localized non-small cell lung cancer. Findings of the study overall: Tumor samples were not multi-region, leaving intratumor heterogeneity unexcluded. Density of T cells in blood, when higher, went with longer overall survival.

This table comes from immunoSEQ multiplex PCR, and its TCRdb copy is limited to in-frame clones, with some not included. This table has approximately 2,100 clones, roughly 40% appearing once. On this clone: Antigen specificity is unknown.

This CDR3 has 14 amino acids. Germline loops: CDR1 SGHNT, CDR2 YENEEA. V lost 8 bases and J lost 4, with 14 bases in between. The sample was lung tumor tissue, taken before any cancer treatment. This TCR derives from a male donor at least 60 years old with stage II squamous cell lung carcinoma. The V call is TRBV11-3, the J call TRBJ2-2, with D perhaps TRBD2 (7 bases). The CDR3 DNA follows: TGTGCCAGCGGGGAGGGGGATGGCACCGGGGAGCTGTTTTTT. Its protein product is CASGEGDGTGELFF.